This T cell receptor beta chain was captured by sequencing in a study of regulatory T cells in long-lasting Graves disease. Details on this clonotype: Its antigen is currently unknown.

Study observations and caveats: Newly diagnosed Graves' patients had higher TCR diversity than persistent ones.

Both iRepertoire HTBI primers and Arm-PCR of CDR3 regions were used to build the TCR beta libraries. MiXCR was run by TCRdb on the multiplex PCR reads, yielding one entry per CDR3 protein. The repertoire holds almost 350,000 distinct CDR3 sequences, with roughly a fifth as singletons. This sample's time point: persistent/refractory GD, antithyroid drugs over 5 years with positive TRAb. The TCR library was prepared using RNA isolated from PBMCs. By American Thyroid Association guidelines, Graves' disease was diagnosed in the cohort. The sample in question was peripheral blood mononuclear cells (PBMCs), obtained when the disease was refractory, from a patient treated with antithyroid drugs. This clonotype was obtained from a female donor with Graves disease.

As DNA, the CDR3 is TGTGCCAGCAGCCAAGCCCCGGGAGGGGAGACTGAAGCTTTCTTT. As protein: CASSQAPGGETEAFF. The chain employs TRBV14 and TRBJ1-1, with TRBD1 as a possible D gene (5 bases). The length of the CDR3 is 15 residues. Looked up from germline, CDR1 is SGHDN and CDR2 is FVKESK. The V gene lost 1 base and the J gene lost 5 bases, with 14 bases spanning the gap.